These 26 T cell receptor beta chains share one sample of origin, sequenced in a study of CD8 T cells in Susac syndrome. RNA in amounts of about 0.45 to 1 ug was reverse transcribed with random hexamers. One entry per CDR3 protein, called by TCRdb with MiXCR from the immunoSEQ multiplex PCR reads. The sample contains more than 95,000 distinct CDR3 sequences, 85% to 95% of which appear only once. Specimen: CD4+ T cells from PBMCs. Every receptor here comes from a human donor with multiple sclerosis.

This chain links TRBV6-5 with TRBJ1-5, with D unresolved. V gave up 2 bases and J gave up 0 bases, with 2 bases separating them. Germline CDR1 and CDR2: MNHEY and SVGAGI. The CDR3 totals 13 residues. The CDR3 region is CASSYHSNQPQHF. The CDR3 DNA is TGTGCCAGCAGTTACCATAGCAATCAGCCCCAGCATTTT.

The CDR3 region has the DNA TGCAGCGTGCGGGGGGGGAGGGAGCAGTTCTTC. This sequence encodes CSVRGGREQFF. The chain is built from TRBV29-1 and TRBJ2-1; 9 bases are shared with TRBD2. Germline V gene lookup returns CDR1 SQVTM and CDR2 ANQGSEA. V trimming: 6 bases; J trimming: 10 bases; junction bases outside the gene matches: 4. The CDR3 length is 11 residues.

The gene calls are TRBV4-2 and TRBJ1-5, with a tentative D call TRBD1 (6 bases). Germline CDR1 is LGHNA and CDR2 is YNFKEQ. The CDR3 is 15 amino acids. V lost 0 bases, J lost 6 bases, and 12 bases lay in between. CDR3 bases: TGTGCCAGCAGCCAAGAGCGGGGGGGCACTCAGCCCCAGCATTTT. It encodes CASSQERGGTQPQHF.

This clonotype is a singleton in its sample. This chain links TRBV12-3 or TRBV12-4 with TRBJ1-4; D remains unclear. The CDR3 consists of 12 residues. The V gene lost 2 bases and the J gene lost 8 bases, with 6 bases spanning the gap. The DNA for the CDR3 is TGTGCCAGCAGTTTAACGGAAGAAAAACTGTTTTTT. This encodes CASSLTEEKLFF.

This clonotype was observed a single time. The chain recombines TRBV14 with TRBJ1-1; 9 nucleotides match TRBD1. Germline assignment: CDR1 SGHDN and CDR2 FVKESK. This CDR3 spans 15 amino acids. The ends lost 1 base at V and 8 bases at J; junction bases unmatched: 8. CDR3 loop: CASSQGGQGLQEAFF. The CDR3 DNA follows: TGTGCCAGCAGCCAAGGAGGACAGGGGCTCCAGGAAGCTTTCTTT.

The genes are TRBV20-1 and TRBJ2-7, with D possibly TRBD1 on 5 matching bases. Trimming stripped 5 bases from V and 3 bases from J, with 14 bases between. There are 13 residues in the CDR3. Germline V gives CDR1 DFQATT, CDR2 SNEGSKA (reference sequence). CDR3 in DNA: TGCAGTGCTTCGGCAGGACAACACTACGAGCAGTACTTC. It yields the protein CSASAGQHYEQYF.

This clonotype was seen a few times. J is TRBJ2-1 and V is TRBV7-8; weak D call: TRBD1 (5 bases). The V gene lost 5 bases and the J gene lost 4 bases, with 12 bases spanning the gap. The CDR3 has 14 amino acids. CDR1 and CDR2 from the germline V gene are SGHVS and FQNEAQ. The chain's CDR3 is CASSPMGQYNEQFF. DNA of the CDR3: TGTGCCAGCAGCCCGATGGGGCAGTACAATGAGCAGTTCTTC.

This clonotype was seen once. The chain carries TRBV28 and TRBJ1-1, with D unresolved. The V and J ends lost 11 bases and 0 bases respectively, with 10 bases between them. CDR1 is MDHEN, CDR2 SYDVKM, per germline. The CDR3 consists of 12 residues. CDR3 DNA sequence: TGTGCCCAAAAGCGACTGAACACTGAAGCTTTCTTT. This sequence encodes CAQKRLNTEAFF.

The chain is built from TRBV3-1 and TRBJ2-2, with TRBD1 as a possible D gene (5 bases). Germline-derived CDR1 and CDR2 are LGHDT and YNNKEL (reference sequence). This CDR3 is built from 13 residues. Trimming pared 5 bases from V and 8 bases from J, leaving 12 bases between. DNA of the CDR3: TGTGCCAGCAGCGTAACAGGACCGGGGGAGCTGTTTTTT. Protein sequence: CASSVTGPGELFF. Filled out from reference TRBV3-1 and TRBJ2-2, the complete variable domain reads DTAVSQTPKYLVTQMGNDKSIKCEQNLGHDTMYWYKQDSKKFLKIMFSYNNKELIINETVPNRFSPKSPDKAHLNLHINSLELGDSAVYFCASSVTGPGELFFGEGSRLTVL.

The gene calls are TRBV6-2 or TRBV6-3 and TRBJ2-3; 7 nucleotides match TRBD1. CDR1 is MNHEY and CDR2 is SVGEGT in the germline V gene. The ends lost 6 bases at V and 6 bases at J; junction bases unmatched: 15. This CDR3 is built from 16 residues. CDR3 DNA sequence: TGTGCCAGCAGAGACCGGACAGGCCAAGAAAAGGATACGCAGTATTTT. This sequence encodes CASRDRTGQEKDTQYF.

This rearrangement joins TRBV20-1 to TRBJ2-7, with a possible D match to TRBD1 (6 bases). The germline CDR1 and CDR2 sequences are DFQATT and SNEGSKA (reference sequence). V lost 0 bases and J lost 0, with 15 bases in between. This CDR3 is 16 amino acids long. The CDR3 DNA reads as TGCAGTGCTAGAGATCGGGTAAGGGGGAGCTCCTACGAGCAGTACTTC. Encoded protein: CSARDRVRGSSYEQYF.

The V call is TRBV3-1, the J call TRBJ1-6; D not resolved. V was clipped by 0 bases and J by 0 bases, with 3 bases between them. Germline CDR1 reads LGHDT; CDR2 reads YNNKEL (reference sequence). This CDR3 comprises 15 residues. The CDR3 protein is CASSQDSSYNSPLHF. The DNA for the CDR3 is TGTGCCAGCAGCCAAGACAGCTCCTATAATTCACCCCTCCACTTT.

The rearrangement uses TRBV6-2 or TRBV6-3 and TRBJ1-4; the match to TRBD1 covers 9 bases. The CDR3 totals 15 residues. The ends lost 8 bases at V and 7 bases at J; junction bases unmatched: 11. Germline V gene lookup returns CDR1 MNHEY and CDR2 SVGEGT. CDR3 nucleotides: TGTGCCAGCGGAAGTGAGGGACAGGGACGTGAAAAACTGTTTTTT. It specifies CASGSEGQGREKLFF.

The gene calls are TRBV5-1 and TRBJ2-7; TRBD1 is a possible D gene (6 bases). Trimming took off 0 bases at V and 3 bases at J, with 10 bases between the two ends. In germline, CDR1 is SGHRS, CDR2 YFSETQ. This CDR3 is 14 amino acids long. The CDR3 sequence is CASSLGGTNYEQYF. CDR3 coding DNA: TGCGCCAGCAGCTTGGGAGGGACAAACTACGAGCAGTACTTC.

This chain joins TRBV18 and TRBJ1-2; TRBD1 is a possible D gene (6 bases). From germline, CDR1 is KGHSH and CDR2 LQKENI. V lost 0 bases and J lost 8, with 13 bases in between. There are 14 residues in the CDR3. The CDR3 loop reads CASSPPARGGGYTF. The DNA for the CDR3 is TGTGCCAGCTCACCACCGGCGCGAGGGGGAGGCTACACCTTC.

The chain uses TRBV5-1 and TRBJ1-5; D not resolved. Deletions cut 2 bases from V and 5 bases from J, with 11 bases between. CDR3 length: 14 amino acids. CDR1 is SGHRS, CDR2 YFSETQ, per germline. The CDR3 loop is CASSLLVGDQPQHF. In DNA form, the CDR3 reads TGCGCCAGCAGCTTATTGGTGGGTGATCAGCCCCAGCATTTT.

This clonotype appeared once. The gene calls are TRBV4-1 and TRBJ1-5; the D gene is possibly TRBD1 (6 bases). Per the germline V gene, CDR1 is MGHRA and CDR2 is YSYEKL. CDR3 length: 18 residues. V lost 0 bases, J lost 6 bases, and 21 bases lay in between. The CDR3 DNA is TGCGCCAGCAGCCAAGATTTGGGGGCGAGGGGATTAGTTCAGCCCCAGCATTTT. Residues: CASSQDLGARGLVQPQHF.

The J gene is TRBJ2-3, the V gene TRBV12-3 or TRBV12-4; 13 positions agree with TRBD2. The CDR3 contains 16 residues. The V and J ends lost 5 bases and 6 bases, in that order; junction bases with no gene match: 8. Here the CDR3 DNA reads TGTGCCAGCAGTCCCACTAGCGGGGGGGCGTTTGATACGCAGTATTTT. Translating gives CASSPTSGGAFDTQYF.

CDR3 nucleotides: TGTGCCAGTAGTACAGTTTATGGACAGAGAAAAAACTATGGCTACACCTTC. Protein sequence: CASSTVYGQRKNYGYTF. This chain links TRBV19 with TRBJ1-2; a weak D match, TRBD1 (6 bases). Germline CDR1 is LNHDA and CDR2 is SQIVND (reference sequence). The CDR3 contains 17 residues. Trimming removed 4 bases at V and 2 bases at J, with 20 bases between.

The CDR3 DNA is TGTGCCAGCAGCTTAGGACAGGGCGGACGAGAGCAGTACTTC. It yields the protein CASSLGQGGREQYF. This chain joins TRBV7-9 and TRBJ2-7; 7 nucleotides agree with TRBD1. Trimming took 1 base from V and 7 from J; bases not matched to a gene: 7. The CDR3 is made up of 14 amino acids. CDR1 SEHNR and CDR2 FQNEAQ come from the germline V gene (reference sequence). Full variable domain (outside the CDR3, taken from reference TRBV7-9 and TRBJ2-7): DTGVSQNPRHKITKRGQNVTFRCDPISEHNRLYWYRQTLGQGPEFLTYFQNEAQLEKSRLLSDRFSAERPKGSFSTLEIQRTEQGDSAMYLCASSLGQGGREQYFGPGTRLTVT.

V is TRBV3-1 and J is TRBJ1-2; 8 bases match TRBD1. V gave up 3 bases and J gave up 4 bases; unmatched junction bases: 4. The CDR3 is 14 residues long. Germline assignment: CDR1 LGHDT and CDR2 YNNKEL (reference sequence). The DNA of the CDR3 is TGTGCCAGCAGCCACTTAGACAGGGGCTATGGCTACACCTTC. Translation: CASSHLDRGYGYTF.

The rearrangement uses TRBV18 and TRBJ2-1; D tentatively fits TRBD1 or TRBD2 (6 bases each). CDR3 length: 15 residues. The germline V gene has CDR1 KGHSH and CDR2 LQKENI. V lost 3 bases and J 10 bases, leaving 19 bases between the germline ends. The CDR3, as DNA: TGTGCCAGCTCACCCCGGACGGGGGCTTCACGGGAGCAGTTCTTC. It translates to CASSPRTGASREQFF.

V and J are TRBV7-2 and TRBJ1-1; D is ambiguous. The CDR3 is 13 amino acids. The germline V gene encodes CDR1 SGHTA and CDR2 FQGNSA. V lost 3 bases and J 0 bases, leaving 5 bases between the germline ends. Written as DNA, the CDR3 is TGTGCCAGCAGCTTTAGGGTGAACACTGAAGCTTTCTTT. Its protein product is CASSFRVNTEAFF. Combining the CDR3 with reference TRBV7-2 and TRBJ1-1 gives the whole variable domain GAGVSQSPSNKVTEKGKDVELRCDPISGHTALYWYRQSLGQGLEFLIYFQGNSAPDKSGLPSDRFSAERTGGSVSTLTIQRTQQEDSAVYLCASSFRVNTEAFFGQGTRLTVV.

CDR3 DNA: TGTGCCAGCAAGGACAGGAACACTGAAGCTTTCTTT. Its translation: CASKDRNTEAFF. The genes are TRBV6-6 and TRBJ1-1, with D possibly TRBD1 on 6 matching bases. V was shortened by 7 bases and J by 1 base, with 7 bases between the two germline ends. This CDR3 spans 12 amino acids. CDR1 MNHNY and CDR2 SVGAGI come from the germline V gene (reference sequence).

The V and J genes are TRBV18 and TRBJ2-6; TRBD1 matches 10 bases. The CDR3 sequence is 16 residues long. Germline V lookup: CDR1 KGHSH, CDR2 LQKENI. V was pared by 3 bases and J by 4 bases, with 3 bases of the junction left unmatched. CDR3 in DNA: TGTGCCAGCTCACCCGGGACAGGGGCCGGGGCCAACGTCCTGACTTTC. Translated: CASSPGTGAGANVLTF.

This chain links TRBV5-1 with TRBJ2-5; 9 bases align to TRBD2. Germline V gene sequence: CDR1 SGHRS, CDR2 YFSETQ. The junction had 6 bases not matched to a gene; V was cut back by 2 bases and J by 1 base. This CDR3 is 16 amino acids long. The CDR3 loop reads CASSFIAGATQETQYF. For the CDR3, the DNA is TGCGCCAGCAGCTTTATAGCGGGGGCCACCCAAGAGACCCAGTACTTC.